These 20 T cell receptor beta chains came from one sample sequenced in a study of cytomegalovirus exposure and HLA in healthy donors. The study ran its PCR with 60 Vbeta and 13 Jbeta primers. TCRdb keeps only in-frame clones here, not all; method: immunoSEQ multiplex PCR. The sample shows 160,000 or so clones, roughly four fifths of them seen only once. Material for sequencing was PBMCs. The receptors were sampled from a man aged 50-59 years in good health and CMV-seropositive.

The chain joins TRBV28 to TRBJ1-5; D unresolved. Trimming removed 3 bases from V and 0 bases from J, with 9 bases in between. CDR3 size: 15 residues. Germline CDR1 reads MDHEN; CDR2 reads SYDVKM. CDR3 sequence reads: CASSFRRDSNQPQHF. CDR3 coding DNA: TGTGCCAGCAGTTTCCGCCGGGATAGCAATCAGCCCCAGCATTTT.

The chain has TRBV13 and TRBJ2-3; 12 bases line up with TRBD2. Germline CDR1 and CDR2: PRHDT and FYEKMQ (reference sequence). The CDR3 consists of 19 residues. J lost 0 bases, V lost 5 bases, and 12 bases had no gene match. CDR3 coding DNA: TGTGCCAGCAGCGCCGGACTAGCGGGGCTCACTGCTAGCACAGATACGCAGTATTTT. This gives the protein CASSAGLAGLTASTDTQYF.

The J gene is TRBJ2-1, the V gene TRBV5-6, with TRBD2 identical over 14 bases. CDR3 length: 16 amino acids. Germline assignment: CDR1 SGHDT and CDR2 YYEEEE. Losses at the gene ends were 0 bases for V and 9 bases for J; bases not matched to a gene: 5. CDR3 bases: TGTGCCAGCAGCTTGGGACTAGCGGGGGGGCCGCGTGAGCAGTTCTTC. Encoded protein: CASSLGLAGGPREQFF.

The J gene is TRBJ2-7, the V gene TRBV9; tentative D call: TRBD1 (5 bases). Per the germline V gene, CDR1 is SGDLS and CDR2 is YYNGEE. This CDR3 spans 15 amino acids. Trimming took off 0 bases at V and 5 bases at J, with 15 bases between the two ends. The CDR3 DNA reads TGTGCCAGCAGCGTAGGGCAGGGCATAGTCCACGAGCAGTACTTC. It translates to CASSVGQGIVHEQYF.

The chain is built from TRBV11-2 and TRBJ1-6, with 9 bases matching TRBD1. Trimming removed 1 base from V and 7 bases from J; junction bases left unmatched: 2. Germline CDR1 reads SGHAT; CDR2 reads FQNNGV. This CDR3 has 15 amino acids. The CDR3 spells CASSLAGQGNSPLHF. The CDR3 DNA sequence: TGTGCCAGCAGCTTAGCCGGACAGGGGAATTCACCCCTCCACTTT. Complete variable domain (other parts from reference TRBV11-2 and TRBJ1-6): EAGVAQSPRYKIIEKRQSVAFWCNPISGHATLYWYQQILGQGPKLLIQFQNNGVVDDSQLPKDRFSAERLKGVDSTLKIQPAKLEDSAVYLCASSLAGQGNSPLHFGNGTRLTVT.

The chain combines TRBV7-3 with TRBJ2-1; TRBD2 matches at 13 bases. CDR3 length: 16 amino acids. The germline CDR1 and CDR2 sequences are SGHTA and FQGTGA. The V and J ends lost 5 bases and 8 bases, in that order; junction bases with no gene match: 9. The CDR3 DNA reads as TGTGCCAGCAGCCGGGGACTAGCGGGACTGGGGGATGAGCAGTTCTTC. This gives the protein CASSRGLAGLGDEQFF. Looking up the rest from reference TRBV7-3 and TRBJ2-1 gives the full variable domain: GAGVSQTPSNKVTEKGKYVELRCDPISGHTALYWYRQSLGQGPEFLIYFQGTGAADDSGLPNDRFFAVRPEGSVSTLKIQRTERGDSAVYLCASSRGLAGLGDEQFFGPGTRLTVL.

The DNA for the CDR3 is TGTGCCAGCAGCTTACAGACTAGCGGGGGGCGGAGAGATACGCAGTATTTT. Protein sequence: CASSLQTSGGRRDTQYF. This sequence joins TRBV7-2 and TRBJ2-3; 13 bases fit TRBD2. Per germline, CDR1 SGHTA and CDR2 FQGNSA. This CDR3 contains 17 residues. V trimming: 2 bases; J trimming: 5 bases; junction bases outside the gene matches: 7.

The rearrangement links TRBV6-5 to TRBJ2-7; 11 positions agree with TRBD1. With V trimmed by 1 base and J by 4 bases, 3 bases remained unmatched. Per germline, CDR1 MNHEY and CDR2 SVGAGI. The CDR3 is 15 residues long. CDR3 bases: TGTGCCAGCAGTTACTGGGGACAGGGGGTTTACGAGCAGTACTTC. Residues: CASSYWGQGVYEQYF.

This chain connects TRBV9 to TRBJ1-1; TRBD1 is a possible D gene (6 bases). Germline V gene data show CDR1 as SGDLS and CDR2 as YYNGEE. V lost 3 bases and J 3 bases, leaving 15 bases between the germline ends. The CDR3 totals 15 residues. CDR3 amino acids: CASSGRGGLDTEAFF. CDR3 bases: TGTGCCAGCAGCGGGCGGGGGGGGCTCGACACTGAAGCTTTCTTT.

The J gene is TRBJ2-2, the V gene TRBV7-2; D ambiguous. V lost 6 bases and J lost 5, with 25 bases in between. The CDR3 runs to 18 residues. Germline CDR1 is SGHTA and CDR2 is FQGNSA. For the CDR3, the DNA is TGTGCCAGCAGTCTTTCCCCCCGATGGCTAGAGAGGACCGGGGAGCTGTTTTTT. Protein: CASSLSPRWLERTGELFF.

CDR3 amino acids: CASSQAPGTGLADTQYF. CDR3 coding DNA: TGCGCCAGCAGCCAAGCCCCAGGGACAGGGTTGGCAGATACGCAGTATTTT. The V and J genes are TRBV4-3 and TRBJ2-3; 9 nucleotides align to TRBD1. Germline V gene lookup returns CDR1 LGHNA and CDR2 YSLEER. This CDR3 has 17 amino acids. V was pared by 1 base and J by 4 bases, with 9 bases of the junction left unmatched.

The chain employs TRBV6-1 and TRBJ2-5; D perhaps matches TRBD1 (7 bases). This CDR3 is 14 amino acids long. From germline, CDR1 is MNHNS and CDR2 SASEGT. The germline V and J ends were trimmed by 2 bases and 5 bases, with 12 bases remaining between them. CDR3 residues: CASSEWRGRETQYF. CDR3 DNA sequence: TGTGCCAGCAGTGAATGGAGGGGGCGGGAGACCCAGTACTTC.

The gene calls are TRBV2 and TRBJ2-1; TRBD1 aligns across 8 bases. The CDR3 has 15 residues. V was pared by 5 bases and J by 8 bases, with 11 bases of the junction left unmatched. CDR1 and CDR2 from the germline V gene are SNHLY and FYNNEI. Written as DNA, the CDR3 is TGTGCCAGCAGTCCTCCACAGGGGGAAGGCCATGAGCAGTTCTTC. Its translation: CASSPPQGEGHEQFF.

This chain uses TRBV7-3 with TRBJ2-2; possibly TRBD2 for D (6 bases). The CDR3 length is 14 residues. V gave up 6 bases and J gave up 5 bases, with 13 bases separating them. Germline V gives CDR1 SGHTA, CDR2 FQGTGA. CDR3 nucleotide sequence: TGTGCCAGCAGAGAGGCCGGGGGAACCGGGGAGCTGTTTTTT. Translated: CASREAGGTGELFF.

This chain joins TRBV5-1 and TRBJ2-5; 9 bases align to TRBD2. V trimming: 0 bases; J trimming: 2 bases; junction bases outside the gene matches: 2. Per the germline V gene, CDR1 is SGHRS and CDR2 is YFSETQ. This CDR3 has 15 amino acids. CDR3 residues: CASSLERGAQETQYF. CDR3 sequence (DNA): TGCGCCAGCAGCTTGGAGCGGGGGGCTCAAGAGACCCAGTACTTC.

This clone appeared a few times. This rearrangement joins TRBV15 to TRBJ2-6; no clear D. CDR1 and CDR2 (germline): LNHNV, YYDKDF (reference sequence). CDR3 length equals 17 residues. Trimming pared 1 base from V and 3 bases from J, leaving 13 bases between. CDR3 coding DNA: TGTGCCACCAGCAGAGCTAGGTATGAGGATGGGGCCAACGTCCTGACTTTC. It is translated as CATSRARYEDGANVLTF.

The chain joins TRBV28 to TRBJ2-3; tentative D call: TRBD2 (5 bases). This CDR3 spans 15 amino acids. V was shortened by 3 bases and J by 4 bases, with 14 bases between the two germline ends. CDR1 and CDR2 from the germline V gene are MDHEN and SYDVKM. The CDR3: CASSFSVGGPDTQYF. In DNA, the CDR3 is TGTGCCAGCAGTTTTTCAGTTGGAGGACCAGATACGCAGTATTTT.

The V and J genes are TRBV12-5 and TRBJ2-3, with 8 positions matching TRBD2. J was trimmed by 4 bases and V by 3 bases; bases with no gene match: 3. The CDR3 runs 14 residues. Germline V CDR1 and CDR2: LGHNT, FRNRAP. CDR3 loop: CASGFGGASDTQYF. CDR3 nucleotides: TGTGCTAGTGGTTTCGGGGGGGCTTCAGATACGCAGTATTTT.

The chain uses TRBV7-9 and TRBJ2-5; a weak D match, TRBD1 (6 bases). Trimming took 5 bases from V and 2 from J, leaving 12 bases between them. Germline V gives CDR1 SEHNR, CDR2 FQNEAQ (reference sequence). The CDR3 covers 14 residues. CDR3 amino acids: CASSPRTDQETQYF. CDR3 sequence (DNA): TGTGCCAGCAGCCCACGGACAGATCAAGAGACCCAGTACTTC. The full variable domain, completed using reference TRBV7-9 and TRBJ2-5, is DTGVSQNPRHKITKRGQNVTFRCDPISEHNRLYWYRQTLGQGPEFLTYFQNEAQLEKSRLLSDRFSAERPKGSFSTLEIQRTEQGDSAMYLCASSPRTDQETQYFGPGTRLLVL.

V and J are TRBV2 and TRBJ1-6; D is undetermined. Per the germline V gene, CDR1 is SNHLY and CDR2 is FYNNEI. With 5 bases removed from V and 9 bases from J, the gap between germline ends came to 5 bases. The CDR3 sequence is 11 residues long. This CDR3 reads CASSPSSPLHF. The CDR3 region has the DNA TGTGCCAGCAGTCCCTCTTCACCCCTCCACTTT.